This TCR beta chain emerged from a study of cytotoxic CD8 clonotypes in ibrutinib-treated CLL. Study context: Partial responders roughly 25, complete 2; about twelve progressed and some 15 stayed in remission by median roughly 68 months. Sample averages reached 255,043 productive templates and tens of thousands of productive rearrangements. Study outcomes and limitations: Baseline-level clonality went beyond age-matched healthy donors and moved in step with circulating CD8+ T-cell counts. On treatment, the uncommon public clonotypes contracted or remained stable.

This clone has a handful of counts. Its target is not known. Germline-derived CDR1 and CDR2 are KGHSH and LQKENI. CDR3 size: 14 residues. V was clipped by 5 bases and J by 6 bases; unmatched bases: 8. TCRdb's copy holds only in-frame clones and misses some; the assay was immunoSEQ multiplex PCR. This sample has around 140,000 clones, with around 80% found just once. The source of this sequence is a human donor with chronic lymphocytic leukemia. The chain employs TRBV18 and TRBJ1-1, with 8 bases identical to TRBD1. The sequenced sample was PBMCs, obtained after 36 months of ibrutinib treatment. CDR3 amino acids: CASSRDRGGAEAFF. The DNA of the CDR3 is TGTGCCAGCTCAAGAGACAGGGGCGGGGCTGAAGCTTTCTTT.